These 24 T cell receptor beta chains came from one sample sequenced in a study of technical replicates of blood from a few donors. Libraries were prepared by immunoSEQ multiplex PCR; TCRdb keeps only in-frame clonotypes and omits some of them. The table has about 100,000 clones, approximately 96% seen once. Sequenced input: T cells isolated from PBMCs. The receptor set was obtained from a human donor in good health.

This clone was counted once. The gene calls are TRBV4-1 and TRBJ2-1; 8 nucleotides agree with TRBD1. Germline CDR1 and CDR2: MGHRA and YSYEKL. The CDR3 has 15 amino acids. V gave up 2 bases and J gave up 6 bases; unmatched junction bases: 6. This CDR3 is CASSQPRTGSNEQFF. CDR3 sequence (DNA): TGCGCCAGCAGCCAACCCCGGACAGGGAGCAATGAGCAGTTCTTC.

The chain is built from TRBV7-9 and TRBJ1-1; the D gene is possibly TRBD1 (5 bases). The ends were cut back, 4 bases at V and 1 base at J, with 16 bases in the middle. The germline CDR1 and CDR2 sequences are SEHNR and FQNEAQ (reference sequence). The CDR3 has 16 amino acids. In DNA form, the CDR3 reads TGTGCCAGCAGCTGGTGGAGGGGTGAGGGGAACACTGAAGCTTTCTTT. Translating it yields CASSWWRGEGNTEAFF.

CDR3 bases: TGTGCCAGCACTGTCACCTCCGGGGGTGGACAAGAGACCCAGTACTTC. Its translation: CASTVTSGGGQETQYF. The J gene is TRBJ2-5, the V gene TRBV6-4, with D maybe TRBD2 (6 bases). In germline, CDR1 is MRHNA, CDR2 SNTAGT. The CDR3 is 16 residues long. The germline V and J ends were trimmed by 7 bases and 2 bases, with 20 bases remaining between them.

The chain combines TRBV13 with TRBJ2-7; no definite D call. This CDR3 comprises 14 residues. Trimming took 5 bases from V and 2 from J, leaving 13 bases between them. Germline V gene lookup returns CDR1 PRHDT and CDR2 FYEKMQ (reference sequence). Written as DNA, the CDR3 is TGTGCCAGCAGCCCGTCCACGGTAACCTACGAGCAGTACTTC. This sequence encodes CASSPSTVTYEQYF.

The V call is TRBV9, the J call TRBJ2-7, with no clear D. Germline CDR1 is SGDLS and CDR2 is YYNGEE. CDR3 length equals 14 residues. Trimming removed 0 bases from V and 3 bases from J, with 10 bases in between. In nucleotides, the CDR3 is TGTGCCAGCAGCGTAGCTGCTTTCAGCTACGAGCAGTACTTC. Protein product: CASSVAAFSYEQYF.

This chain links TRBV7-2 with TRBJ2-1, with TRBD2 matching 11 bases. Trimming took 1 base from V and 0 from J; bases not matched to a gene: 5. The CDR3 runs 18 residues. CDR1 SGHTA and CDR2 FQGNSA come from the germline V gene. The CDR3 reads CASSLVGLAASSYNEQFF. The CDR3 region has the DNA TGTGCCAGCAGCTTAGTGGGACTAGCGGCAAGCTCCTACAATGAGCAGTTCTTC.

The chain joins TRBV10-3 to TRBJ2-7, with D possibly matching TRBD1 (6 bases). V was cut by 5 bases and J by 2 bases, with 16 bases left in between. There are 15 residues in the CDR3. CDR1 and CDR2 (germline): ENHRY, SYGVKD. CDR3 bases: TGTGCCATCAGTTCTTCTCAGGGGAATGCCTACGAGCAGTACTTC. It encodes CAISSSQGNAYEQYF.

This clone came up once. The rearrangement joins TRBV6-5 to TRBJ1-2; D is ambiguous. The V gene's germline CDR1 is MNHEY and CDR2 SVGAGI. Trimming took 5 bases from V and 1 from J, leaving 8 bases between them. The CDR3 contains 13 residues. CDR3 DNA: TGTGCCAGCAGTCTAGAACTTAACTATGGCTACACCTTC. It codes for CASSLELNYGYTF.

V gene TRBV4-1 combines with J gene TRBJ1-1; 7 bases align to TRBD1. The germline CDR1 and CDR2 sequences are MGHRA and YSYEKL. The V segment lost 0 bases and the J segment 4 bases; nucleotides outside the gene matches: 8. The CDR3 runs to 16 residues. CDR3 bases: TGCGCCAGCAGCCAAGAGAGGGACAGCGGGGGCACTGAAGCTTTCTTT. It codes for CASSQERDSGGTEAFF.

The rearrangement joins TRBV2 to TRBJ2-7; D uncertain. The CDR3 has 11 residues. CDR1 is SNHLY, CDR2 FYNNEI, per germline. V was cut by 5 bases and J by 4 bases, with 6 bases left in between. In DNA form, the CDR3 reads TGTGCCAGCAGTTTAGAGTACGAGCAGTACTTC. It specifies CASSLEYEQYF. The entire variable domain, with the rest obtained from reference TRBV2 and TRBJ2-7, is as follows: EPEVTQTPSHQVTQMGQEVILRCVPISNHLYFYWYRQILGQKVEFLVSFYNNEISEKSEIFDDQFSVERPDGSNFTLKIRSTKLEDSAMYFCASSLEYEQYFGPGTRLTVT.

The DNA of the CDR3 is TGTGCCAGCAGCAAAGAAGCAGGGGACCATAGCAATCAGCCCCAGCATTTT. Protein sequence: CASSKEAGDHSNQPQHF. The V gene is TRBV21-1, the J gene TRBJ1-5; the table's D call, TRBD1, was not checked against the DNA. TRBV21-1 is marked as a pseudogene. CDR3 length: 17 residues.

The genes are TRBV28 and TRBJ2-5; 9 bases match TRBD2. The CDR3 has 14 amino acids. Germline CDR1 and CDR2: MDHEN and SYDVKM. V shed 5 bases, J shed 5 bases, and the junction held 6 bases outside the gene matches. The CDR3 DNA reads TGTGCCAGCAGTAGTAGCGGGAGAGGTGAGACCCAGTACTTC. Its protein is CASSSSGRGETQYF.

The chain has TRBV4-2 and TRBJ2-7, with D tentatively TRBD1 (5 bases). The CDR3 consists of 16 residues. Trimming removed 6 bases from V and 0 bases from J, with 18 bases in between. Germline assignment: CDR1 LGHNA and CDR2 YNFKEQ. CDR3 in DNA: TGTGCCAGCAGACAATCAGACAGTTCTCTCTCCTACGAGCAGTACTTC. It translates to CASRQSDSSLSYEQYF.

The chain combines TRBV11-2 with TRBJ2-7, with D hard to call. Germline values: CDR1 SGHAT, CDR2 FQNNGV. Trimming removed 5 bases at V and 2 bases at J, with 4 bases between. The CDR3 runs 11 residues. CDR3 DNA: TGTGCCAGCAGCCCAGCCTACGAGCAGTACTTC. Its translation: CASSPAYEQYF.

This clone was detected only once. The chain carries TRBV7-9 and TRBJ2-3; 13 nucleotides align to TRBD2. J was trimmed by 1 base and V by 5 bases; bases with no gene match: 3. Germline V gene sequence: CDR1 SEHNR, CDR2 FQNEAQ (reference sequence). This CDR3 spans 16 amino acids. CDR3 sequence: CASSTTSGGGTDTQYF. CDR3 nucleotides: TGTGCCAGCAGCACTACTAGCGGGGGGGGCACAGATACGCAGTATTTT.

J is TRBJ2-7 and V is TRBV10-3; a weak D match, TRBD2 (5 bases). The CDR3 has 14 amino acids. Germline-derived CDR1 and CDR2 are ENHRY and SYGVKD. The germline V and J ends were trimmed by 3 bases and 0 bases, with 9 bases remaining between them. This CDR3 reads CAISDLALSYEQYF. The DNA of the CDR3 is TGTGCCATCAGTGATCTAGCCCTCTCCTACGAGCAGTACTTC.

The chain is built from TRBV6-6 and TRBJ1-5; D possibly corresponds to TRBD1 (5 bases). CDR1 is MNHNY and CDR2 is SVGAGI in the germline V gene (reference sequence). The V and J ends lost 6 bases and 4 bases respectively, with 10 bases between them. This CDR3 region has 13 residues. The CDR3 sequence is CASSLDRNQPQHF. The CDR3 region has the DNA TGTGCCAGCAGCTTAGACAGAAATCAGCCCCAGCATTTT.

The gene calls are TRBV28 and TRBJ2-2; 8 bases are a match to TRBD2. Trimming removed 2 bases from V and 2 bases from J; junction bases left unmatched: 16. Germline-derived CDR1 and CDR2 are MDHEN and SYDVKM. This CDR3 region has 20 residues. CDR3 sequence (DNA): TGTGCCAGCAGTTTAGTTCGTCCCCGGGCGAGCGGGAGAAACACCGGGGAGCTGTTTTTT. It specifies CASSLVRPRASGRNTGELFF.

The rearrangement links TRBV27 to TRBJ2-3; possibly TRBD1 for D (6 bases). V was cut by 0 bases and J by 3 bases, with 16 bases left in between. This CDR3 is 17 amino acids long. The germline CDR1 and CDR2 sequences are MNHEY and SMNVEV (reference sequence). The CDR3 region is CASSLSRTALGTDTQYF. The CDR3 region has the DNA TGTGCCAGCAGTTTATCGAGGACAGCCTTGGGGACAGATACGCAGTATTTT.

The DNA of the CDR3 is TGTGCCAGCAGCTTATACAAGTTCACTGAAGCTTTCTTT. Translated: CASSLYKFTEAFF. This chain connects TRBV7-6 to TRBJ1-1; no clear D gene. The CDR3 runs 13 residues. V lost 2 bases and J lost 4, with 8 bases in between. Germline-derived CDR1 and CDR2 are SGHVS and FNYEAQ.

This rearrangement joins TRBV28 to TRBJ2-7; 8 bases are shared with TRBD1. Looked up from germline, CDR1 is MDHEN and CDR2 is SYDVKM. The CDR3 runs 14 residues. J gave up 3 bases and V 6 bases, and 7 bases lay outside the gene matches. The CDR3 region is CASSPGGPGYEQYF. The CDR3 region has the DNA TGTGCCAGCAGCCCAGGGGGCCCTGGCTACGAGCAGTACTTC.

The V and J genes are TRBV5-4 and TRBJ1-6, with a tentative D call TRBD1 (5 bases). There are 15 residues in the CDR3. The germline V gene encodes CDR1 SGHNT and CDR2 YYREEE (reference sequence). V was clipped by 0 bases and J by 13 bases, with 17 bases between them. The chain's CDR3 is CASSLENRRGFPLHF. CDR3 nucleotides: TGTGCCAGCAGCTTGGAAAATAGGCGGGGGTTTCCCCTCCACTTT.

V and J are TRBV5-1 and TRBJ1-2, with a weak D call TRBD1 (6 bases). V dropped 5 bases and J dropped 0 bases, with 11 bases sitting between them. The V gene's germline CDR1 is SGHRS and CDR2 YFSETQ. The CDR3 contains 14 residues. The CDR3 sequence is CASRAGVANYGYTF. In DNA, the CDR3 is TGCGCCAGCAGGGCAGGGGTTGCTAACTATGGCTACACCTTC.

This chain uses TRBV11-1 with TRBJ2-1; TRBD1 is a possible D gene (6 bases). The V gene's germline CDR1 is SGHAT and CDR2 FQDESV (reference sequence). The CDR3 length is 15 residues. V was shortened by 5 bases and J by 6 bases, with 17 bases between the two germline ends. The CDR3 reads CASSVGTRRFNEQFF. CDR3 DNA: TGTGCCAGCAGCGTAGGGACACGACGGTTCAATGAGCAGTTCTTC.